The present entry profiles one TCR beta chain with its context. The table came from immunoSEQ multiplex PCR; TCRdb's copy has only in-frame clones and leaves some out. The sample has about 140,000 clones, more than 90% seen once. This specimen belongs to a study of control samples from healthy donors and cancer patients. Input material: blood. The sequence derives from a man between 25 and 39 years old in good health.

CDR3 DNA: TGTGCCTGGGGCCCGCACGCCGGGGAGCTGTTTTTT. It translates to CAWGPHAGELFF. This chain uses TRBV30 with TRBJ2-2, with D unresolved. V was cut by 5 bases and J by 6 bases, with 10 bases left in between. This CDR3 comprises 12 residues. Germline CDR1 GTSNPN, CDR2 SVGIG (reference sequence). Based on the CDR3 plus reference TRBV30 and TRBJ2-2, the full variable domain is SQTIHQWPATLVQPVGSPLSLECTVEGTSNPNLYWYRQAAGRGLQLLFYSVGIGQISSEVPQNLSASRPQDRQFILSSKKLLLSDSGFYLCAWGPHAGELFFGEGSRLTVL.